One and the same sample provided the 13 T cell receptor beta chains below, sequenced in a study of blood T cell repertoires in COVID-19. Some clones are missing from TCRdb's copy, which holds only in-frame ones; the method was immunoSEQ multiplex PCR. The repertoire holds a few hundred thousand clones, with about 80% as singletons. The sequenced material came from PBMCs or T cells enriched from blood (not recorded which). Source of these receptors: a woman aged 40-49 years with acute COVID-19.

A few counts support this clone. The gene calls are TRBV6-1 and TRBJ1-6, with 11 bases lining up with TRBD1. This CDR3 has 15 residues. Trimming took 1 base from V and 7 from J; bases not matched to a gene: 0. Germline-derived CDR1 and CDR2 are MNHNS and SASEGT. The CDR3 here is CASSEGTGGNSPLHF. CDR3 DNA sequence: TGTGCCAGCAGTGAAGGGACAGGGGGCAATTCACCCCTCCACTTT.

The rearrangement uses TRBV9 and TRBJ2-2; a weak D match, TRBD2 (7 bases). CDR1 is SGDLS, CDR2 YYNGEE, per germline. The CDR3 has 17 amino acids. V lost 3 bases to trimming and J lost 0 bases, with 15 bases between them. CDR3 coding DNA: TGTGCCAGCAGCGCCCCAACAGGGACTACGAACACCGGGGAGCTGTTTTTT. It specifies CASSAPTGTTNTGELFF.

This clone was found a few times. This chain uses TRBV7-3 with TRBJ1-1; 9 nucleotides align to TRBD1. CDR1 is SGHTA, CDR2 FQGTGA, per germline. J gave up 5 bases and V 5 bases, and 9 bases lay outside the gene matches. The CDR3 sequence is 15 residues long. CDR3 residues: CASSPRGQGLTEAFF. The CDR3, as DNA: TGTGCCAGCAGCCCAAGAGGACAGGGGCTTACTGAAGCTTTCTTT.

The V and J genes are TRBV19 and TRBJ2-7, with 8 bases lining up with TRBD1. After removal of 7 bases from V and 6 bases from J, the junction contained 11 bases not matched to a gene. The CDR3 consists of 14 residues. Looked up from germline, CDR1 is LNHDA and CDR2 is SQIVND (reference sequence). The CDR3 is CASTFRQGPGEQYF. In DNA, the CDR3 is TGTGCCAGTACTTTTCGACAGGGGCCTGGCGAGCAGTACTTC.

The chain employs TRBV19 and TRBJ1-5, with TRBD1 as a possible D gene (5 bases). This CDR3 comprises 13 residues. Germline lookup yields CDR1 LNHDA and CDR2 SQIVND (reference sequence). V was shortened by 11 bases and J by 2 bases, with 13 bases between the two germline ends. CDR3 region: CAASGGGNQPQHF. DNA for the CDR3: TGTGCCGCGTCCGGGGGAGGCAATCAGCCCCAGCATTTT.

This clone came up a few times. V usage is TRBV30 and J usage is TRBJ1-3; D possibly corresponds to TRBD1 (5 bases). Trimming pared 0 bases from V and 3 bases from J, leaving 9 bases between. The CDR3 sequence is 14 residues long. Germline CDR1 GTSNPN, CDR2 SVGIG (reference sequence). The CDR3 protein is CAWSVGPRGNTIYF. CDR3 sequence (DNA): TGTGCCTGGAGTGTGGGGCCCCGTGGAAACACCATATATTTT.

This CDR3 is CASSRGQSQETQYF. In DNA, the CDR3 is TGCGCCAGCAGCCGGGGACAGAGTCAAGAGACCCAGTACTTC. The chain employs TRBV4-1 and TRBJ2-5, with 7 positions matching TRBD1. This CDR3 contains 14 residues. Trimming at V came to 4 bases and at J to 2 bases, leaving 4 bases not matched to a gene. Looked up from germline, CDR1 is MGHRA and CDR2 is YSYEKL.

The rearrangement links TRBV7-3 to TRBJ2-1; 8 positions match TRBD1. The CDR3 length is 14 residues. V was clipped by 2 bases and J by 7 bases; unmatched bases: 4. Germline loops: CDR1 SGHTA, CDR2 FQGTGA. This CDR3 is CASSLQGAPNEQFF. The CDR3 region has the DNA TGTGCCAGCAGCTTACAGGGGGCGCCGAATGAGCAGTTCTTC.

This clone was recorded once. The chain is built from TRBV6-2 or TRBV6-3 and TRBJ1-6; D gene uncertain. Trimming stripped 2 bases from V and 11 bases from J, with 13 bases between. The CDR3 runs to 14 residues. The germline V gene has CDR1 MNHEY and CDR2 SVGEGT. CDR3 nucleotides: TGTGCCAGCAGTTACGGTGCGGGCGCAACACCCCTCCACTTT. It is translated as CASSYGAGATPLHF.

This clone showed up just once. This chain links TRBV6-5 with TRBJ2-7; 11 bases agree with TRBD1. The CDR3 runs 14 residues. Looked up from germline, CDR1 is MNHEY and CDR2 is SVGAGI. V dropped 10 bases and J dropped 5; count of bases not matched to a gene: 10. CDR3 DNA sequence: TGTGCCACCGGGGGGACAGGGGGTCGAAACGAGCAGTACTTC. Amino acid sequence: CATGGTGGRNEQYF.

The rearrangement uses TRBV4-1 and TRBJ1-2; D is uncertain. This CDR3 is 14 amino acids long. Germline loops: CDR1 MGHRA, CDR2 YSYEKL. Deletions cut 4 bases from V and 8 bases from J, with 17 bases between. The CDR3 here is CASSRREGKRGYTF. The CDR3 nucleotides read TGCGCCAGCAGCCGCCGGGAGGGTAAGCGAGGCTACACCTTC.

CDR3 protein: CASSEVGGTGELFF. In nucleotides, the CDR3 is TGTGCCAGCAGTGAGGTCGGAGGGACCGGGGAGCTGTTTTTT. The rearrangement uses TRBV6-1 and TRBJ2-2; D possibly corresponds to TRBD2 (6 bases). V was clipped by 3 bases and J by 5 bases, with 10 bases between them. Germline V gives CDR1 MNHNS, CDR2 SASEGT. The CDR3 totals 14 residues.

The count of this clone is one. The V call is TRBV11-2, the J call TRBJ2-4; 8 nucleotides agree with TRBD2. Germline V gives CDR1 SGHAT, CDR2 FQNNGV. The CDR3 sequence is 15 residues long. The trim removed 6 bases at V and 4 bases at J, leaving 8 bases unmatched. The CDR3 DNA sequence: TGTGCCAGCAGTTTTAGCGGGACTAGTAAAAACATTCAGTACTTC. It is translated as CASSFSGTSKNIQYF.